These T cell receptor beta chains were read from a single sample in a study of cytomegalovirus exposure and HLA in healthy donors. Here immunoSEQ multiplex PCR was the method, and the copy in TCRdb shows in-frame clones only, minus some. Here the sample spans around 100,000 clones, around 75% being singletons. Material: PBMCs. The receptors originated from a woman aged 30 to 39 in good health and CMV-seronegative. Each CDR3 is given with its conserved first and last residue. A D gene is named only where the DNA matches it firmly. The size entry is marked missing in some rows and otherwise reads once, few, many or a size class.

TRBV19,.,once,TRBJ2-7,TGTGCCAGTAGTATCGGACAGAGCTCCTACGAGCAGTACTTC,CASSIGQSSYEQYF
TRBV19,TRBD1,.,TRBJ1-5,TGTGCCAGTAGTTGGGGGGACAGCAGCAATCAGCCCCAGCATTTT,CASSWGDSSNQPQHF
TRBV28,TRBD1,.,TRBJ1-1,TGTGCCAGCAGTTTAGACAGGGTTCGAGCTTTCTTT,CASSLDRVRAFF
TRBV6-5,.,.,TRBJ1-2,TGTGCCAGCAGTTACCAGGGTGATGGCTACACCTTC,CASSYQGDGYTF
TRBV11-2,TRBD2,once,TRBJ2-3,TGTGCCAGCAGCTTAGGTGATAGCGGGAGGACTAGCACAGATACGCAGTATTTT,CASSLGDSGRTSTDTQYF
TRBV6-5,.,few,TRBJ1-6,TGTGCCAGCAGTCGCAGGGAGGCGTTTAATTCACCCCTCCACTTT,CASSRREAFNSPLHF
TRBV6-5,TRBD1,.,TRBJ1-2,TGTGCCAGCAGTTACTCGATGCAGGGGGGCTATGGCTACACCTTC,CASSYSMQGGYGYTF
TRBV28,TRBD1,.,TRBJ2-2,TGTGCCAGCAGCGACAGGGAGAGCACCGGGGAGCTGTTTTTT,CASSDRESTGELFF
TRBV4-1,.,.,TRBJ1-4,TGCGCCAGCAGCCAAGAAGCCAAACCTAATGAAAAACTGTTTTTT,CASSQEAKPNEKLFF
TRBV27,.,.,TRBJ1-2,TGTGCCAGCAGTTTATACGCAGGGGAAGGCTACACCTTC,CASSLYAGEGYTF
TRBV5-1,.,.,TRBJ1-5,TGCGCCAGCAGCTTGTCCGGCAATCAGCCCCAGCATTTT,CASSLSGNQPQHF
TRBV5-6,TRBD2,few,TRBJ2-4,TGTGCCAGCACCCCACCCCCTAGCGGGAGGGAGGGCAAAAACATTCAGTACTTC,CASTPPPSGREGKNIQYF
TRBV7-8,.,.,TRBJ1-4,TGTGCCAGCAGCTCCCAGGTGACTAATGAAAAACTGTTTTTT,CASSSQVTNEKLFF
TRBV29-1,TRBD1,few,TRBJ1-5,TGCAGCGTTGGACAGGGGAGCAATCAGCCCCAGCATTTT,CSVGQGSNQPQHF
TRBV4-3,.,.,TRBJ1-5,TGCGCCAGCAGCCCTTTCTTAGGGGGTAATCAGCCCCAGCATTTT,CASSPFLGGNQPQHF
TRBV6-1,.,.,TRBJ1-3,TGTGCCAGCAGTGAACCCTTCAGGGTGAAGGGAAACACCATATATTTT,CASSEPFRVKGNTIYF
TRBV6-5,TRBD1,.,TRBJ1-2,TGTGCCAGCAGTACCCGGACAGGGGAATTGAATGGCTACACCTTC,CASSTRTGELNGYTF
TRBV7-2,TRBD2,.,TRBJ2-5,TGTGCCAGCAGCCGGACTAGCGGGAGGGTGCGGGAGACCCAGTACTTC,CASSRTSGRVRETQYF
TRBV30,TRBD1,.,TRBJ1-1,TGTGCCTGGAACAGGGGACGGGACACTGAAGCTTTCTTT,CAWNRGRDTEAFF
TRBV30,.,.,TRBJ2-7,TGTGCCTGGAGTGGTACGCTAGTCTCCTACGAGCAGTACTTC,CAWSGTLVSYEQYF
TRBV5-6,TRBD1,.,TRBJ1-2,TGTGCCAGCAATCTAGGACAGGGCTATGGCTACACCTTC,CASNLGQGYGYTF
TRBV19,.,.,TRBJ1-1,TGTGCCAGTAGTATACGACTGGGTGAAGCTTTCTTT,CASSIRLGEAFF
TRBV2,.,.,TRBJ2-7,TGTGCCAGCTCCGTGACCCCGGGAGCAACCTACGAGCAGTACTTC,CASSVTPGATYEQYF
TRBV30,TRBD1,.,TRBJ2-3,TGTGCCTGGACGTCGGGCTCAGGGGGCCCAGATACGCAGTATTTT,CAWTSGSGGPDTQYF
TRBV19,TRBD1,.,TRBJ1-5,TGTGCCAGTGGTCCGGGACAGCGGCATCAGCCCCAGCATTTT,CASGPGQRHQPQHF
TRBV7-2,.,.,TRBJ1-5,TGTGCCAGCAGCTTAGCGTCCGATCAGCCCCAGCATTTT,CASSLASDQPQHF
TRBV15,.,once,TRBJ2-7,TGTGCCACCAGCAGAGTCCACAAAACCTACGAGCAGTACTTC,CATSRVHKTYEQYF
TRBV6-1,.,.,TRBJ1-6,TGTGCCAGCAGTGAAGTTATAAATTCACCCCTCCACTTT,CASSEVINSPLHF
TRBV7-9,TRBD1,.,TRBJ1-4,TGTGCCAGCAGCCCGGACAGGGGGGGGGAAAAACTGTTTTTT,CASSPDRGGEKLFF
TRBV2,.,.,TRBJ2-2,TGTGCCAGCAGCCGGGACACCGGGGAGCTGTTTTTT,CASSRDTGELFF
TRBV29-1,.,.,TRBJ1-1,TGCAGCGTCCTCACCTGGACAGAGACTGAAGCTTTCTTT,CSVLTWTETEAFF
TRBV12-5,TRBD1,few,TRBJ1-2,TGTGCTAGTGGTTTGGCAGACAGGGTGCGAGATGGCTACACCTTC,CASGLADRVRDGYTF
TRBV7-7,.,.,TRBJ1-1,TGTGCCAGCAGCTTAGAACAGGGCACTGAAGCTTTCTTT,CASSLEQGTEAFF
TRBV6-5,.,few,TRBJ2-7,TGTGCCAGCAGTTACTCGGGTCTAGACTCCTACGAGCAGTACTTC,CASSYSGLDSYEQYF
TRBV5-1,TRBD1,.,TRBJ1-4,TGCGCCAGCAGCTTGGACAGACAGGGAGGTGAAAAACTGTTTTTT,CASSLDRQGGEKLFF
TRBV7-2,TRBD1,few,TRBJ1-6,TGTGCCAGCAGCTTAGAAGGGACAGGGGCTTCACCCCTCCACTTT,CASSLEGTGASPLHF
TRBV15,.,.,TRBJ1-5,TGTGCCACCAGCAGGCAGGGCAATCAGCCCCAGCATTTT,CATSRQGNQPQHF
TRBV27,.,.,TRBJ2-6,TGTGCCAGCAGTACCCCAGGGGCAGGGGCCAACGTCCTGACTTTC,CASSTPGAGANVLTF
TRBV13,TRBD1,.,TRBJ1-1,TGTGCCAGCAGCCGCTCCGGAAAAGTGCAGGGGGTGAACACTGAAGCTTTCTTT,CASSRSGKVQGVNTEAFF
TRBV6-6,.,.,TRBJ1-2,TGTGCCAGCAGTTGGGATCGGACAGTGTATGGCTACACCTTC,CASSWDRTVYGYTF
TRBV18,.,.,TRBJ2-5,TGTGCCAGCTCCCCGACACGTCAAGAGACCCAGTACTTC,CASSPTRQETQYF
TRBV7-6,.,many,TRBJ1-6,TGTGCCAGCAGCTTAAAGGGGAGGGACTCGGATAATTCACCCCTCCACTTT,CASSLKGRDSDNSPLHF
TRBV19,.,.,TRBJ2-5,TGTGCCAGTAGTATTTCCGGGCAAGAGACCCAGTACTTC,CASSISGQETQYF
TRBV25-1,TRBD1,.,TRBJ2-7,TGTGCCAGCAGTGTTCCGGGACAGGGGGCCTACGAGCAGTACTTC,CASSVPGQGAYEQYF
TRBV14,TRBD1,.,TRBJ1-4,TGTGCCAGCAGCCAAGGCGTTGATTGGACAGGCAATGAAAAACTGTTTTTT,CASSQGVDWTGNEKLFF
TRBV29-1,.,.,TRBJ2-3,TGCAGCGGGTGGACAGGAGGGGTCGGGGATACGCAGTATTTT,CSGWTGGVGDTQYF
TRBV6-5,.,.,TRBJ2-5,TGTGCCAGCAGTCCTCGAGCGGAGGGAGTGGAGACCCAGTACTTC,CASSPRAEGVETQYF
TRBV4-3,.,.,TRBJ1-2,TGCGCCAGCAGCCAAGCGGCAGGGGTGGGCTATGGCTACACCTTC,CASSQAAGVGYGYTF
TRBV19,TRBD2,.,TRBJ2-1,TGTGCCAGTAGGGTAGCGGGGGGGAATGAGCAGTTCTTC,CASRVAGGNEQFF
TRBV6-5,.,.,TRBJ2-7,TGTGCCAGCAGTTTAAGCGGGTCTTTATCCTACGAGCAGTACTTC,CASSLSGSLSYEQYF
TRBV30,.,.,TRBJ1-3,TGTGCCTGGAGTGTACTCCCCTCTGGAAACACCATATATTTT,CAWSVLPSGNTIYF
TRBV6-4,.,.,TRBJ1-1,TGTGCCAGCAGTGTACAGGGTGGCACTGAAGCTTTCTTT,CASSVQGGTEAFF
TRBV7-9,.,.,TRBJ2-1,TGTGCCAACCTACCAGCAAGACAGGGAGGATGGAATGAGCAGTTCTTC,CANLPARQGGWNEQFF
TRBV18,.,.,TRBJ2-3,TGTGCCAGCTCCCAGATTCCTCACCCAGATACGCAGTATTTT,CASSQIPHPDTQYF
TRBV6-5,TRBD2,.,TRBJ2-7,TGTGCCAGCAGTTGGACTAGCGGGAAGCCCTACGAGCAGTACTTC,CASSWTSGKPYEQYF